In this sample, the clone carrying this T cell receptor beta chain turned up a few times. The DNA is left out, because the CDR3 cannot be placed on it with certainty; the CDR3 is given as TCRdb lists it. With termini counted, the CDR3 has 17 amino acids. Germline V gene lookup returns CDR1 ENHRY and CDR2 SYGVKD. The data were taken from a study of T-cell reconstitution after alpha-beta-depleted transplantation in children. A library of TCRbeta sequences, prepared with unique molecular identifiers, was generated. TCRdb fed the PCR reads into MiXCR, producing one record per CDR3 protein. The data show around 680,000 distinct CDR3 sequences, approximately 15% seen once.

This material consisted of PBMCs from the stem cell graft donor, taken from the stem cell graft. The sequence came from a human donor who donated a stem cell graft to a child with acute myeloid leukemia. The rearrangement links TRBV10-3 to TRBJ1-1. This chain's CDR3 is CAISESFFGSSNTEAFF.